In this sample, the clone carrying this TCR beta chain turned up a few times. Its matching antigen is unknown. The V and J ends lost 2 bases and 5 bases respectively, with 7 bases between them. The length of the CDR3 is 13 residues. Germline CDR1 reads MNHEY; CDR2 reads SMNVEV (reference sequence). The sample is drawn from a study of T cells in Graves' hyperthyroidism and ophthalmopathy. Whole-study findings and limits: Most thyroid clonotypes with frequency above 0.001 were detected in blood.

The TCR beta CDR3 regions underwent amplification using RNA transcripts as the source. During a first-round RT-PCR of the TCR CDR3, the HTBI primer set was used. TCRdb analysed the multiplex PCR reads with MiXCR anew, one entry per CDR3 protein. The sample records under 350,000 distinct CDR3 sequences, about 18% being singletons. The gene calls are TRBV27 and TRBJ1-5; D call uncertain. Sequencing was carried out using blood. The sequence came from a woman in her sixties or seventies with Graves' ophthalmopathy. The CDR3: CASSLTDDQPQHF. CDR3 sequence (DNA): TGTGCCAGCAGTTTAACGGACGATCAGCCCCAGCATTTT.